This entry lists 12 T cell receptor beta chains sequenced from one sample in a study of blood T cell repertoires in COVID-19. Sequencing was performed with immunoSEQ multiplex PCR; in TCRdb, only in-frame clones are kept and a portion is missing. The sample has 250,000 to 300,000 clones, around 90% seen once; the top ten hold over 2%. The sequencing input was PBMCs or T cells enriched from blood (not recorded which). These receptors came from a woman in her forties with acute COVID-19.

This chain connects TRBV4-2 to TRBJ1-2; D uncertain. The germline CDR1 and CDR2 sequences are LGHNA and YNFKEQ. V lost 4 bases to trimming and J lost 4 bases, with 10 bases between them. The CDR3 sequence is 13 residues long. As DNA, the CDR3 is TGTGCCAGCAGCCGAGGACTTGCCTATGGCTACACCTTC. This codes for CASSRGLAYGYTF.

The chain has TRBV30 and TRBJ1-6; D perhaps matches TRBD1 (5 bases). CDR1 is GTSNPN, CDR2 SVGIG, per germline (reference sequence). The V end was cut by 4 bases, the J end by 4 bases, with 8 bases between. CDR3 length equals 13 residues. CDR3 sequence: CAWTQGYNSPLHF. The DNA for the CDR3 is TGTGCCTGGACTCAGGGATATAATTCACCCCTCCACTTT.

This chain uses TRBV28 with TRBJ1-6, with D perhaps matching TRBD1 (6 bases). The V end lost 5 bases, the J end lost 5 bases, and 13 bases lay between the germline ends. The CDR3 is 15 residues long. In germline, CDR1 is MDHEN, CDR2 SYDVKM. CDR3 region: CASSAGTLNNSPLHF. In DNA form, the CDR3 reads TGTGCCAGCAGTGCCGGGACACTTAATAATTCACCCCTCCACTTT. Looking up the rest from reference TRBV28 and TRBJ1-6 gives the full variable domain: DVKVTQSSRYLVKRTGEKVFLECVQDMDHENMFWYRQDPGLGLRLIYFSYDVKMKEKGDIPEGYSVSREKKERFSLILESASTNQTSMYLCASSAGTLNNSPLHFGNGTRLTVT.

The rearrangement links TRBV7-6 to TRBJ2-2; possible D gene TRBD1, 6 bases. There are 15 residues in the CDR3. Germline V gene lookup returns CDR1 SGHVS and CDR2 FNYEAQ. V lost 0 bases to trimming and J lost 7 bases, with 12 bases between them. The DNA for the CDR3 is TGTGCCAGCAGCTTAGCGGGGGCCCTCGGCGGGGAGCTGTTTTTT. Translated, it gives CASSLAGALGGELFF.

The CDR3 region has the DNA TGCGCCAGCAGCTTGACTGGGATGGGCAGGGGGCCGACGGCTGAAGCTTTCTTT. Protein: CASSLTGMGRGPTAEAFF. The V and J genes are TRBV5-1 and TRBJ1-1, with 8 bases fitting TRBD1. V lost 1 base, J lost 6 bases, and 17 bases stayed unmatched. This CDR3 contains 18 residues. Germline-derived CDR1 and CDR2 are SGHRS and YFSETQ. The full variable domain, rest sourced from reference TRBV5-1 and TRBJ1-1, is KAGVTQTPRYLIKTRGQQVTLSCSPISGHRSVSWYQQTPGQGLQFLFEYFSETQRNKGNFPGRFSGRQFSNSRSEMNVSTLELGDSALYLCASSLTGMGRGPTAEAFFGQGTRLTVV.

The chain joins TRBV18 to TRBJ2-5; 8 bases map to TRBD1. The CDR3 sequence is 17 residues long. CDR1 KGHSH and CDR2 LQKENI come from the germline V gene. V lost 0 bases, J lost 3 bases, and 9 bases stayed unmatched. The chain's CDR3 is CASSPPGEDRAEETQYF. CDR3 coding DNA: TGTGCCAGCTCACCACCCGGCGAGGACAGGGCGGAAGAGACCCAGTACTTC.

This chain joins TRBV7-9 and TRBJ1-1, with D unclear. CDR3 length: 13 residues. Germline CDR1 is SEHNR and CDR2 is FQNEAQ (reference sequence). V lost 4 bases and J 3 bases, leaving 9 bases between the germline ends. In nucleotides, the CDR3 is TGTGCCAGCAGCTGGCGGGAGGACACTGAAGCTTTCTTT. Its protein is CASSWREDTEAFF.

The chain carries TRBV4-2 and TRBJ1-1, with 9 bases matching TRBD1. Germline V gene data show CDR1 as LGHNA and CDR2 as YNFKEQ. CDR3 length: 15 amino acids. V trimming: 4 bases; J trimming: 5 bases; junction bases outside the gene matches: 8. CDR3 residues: CASSPSTGGITEAFF. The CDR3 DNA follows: TGTGCCAGCAGCCCCTCAACAGGGGGCATTACTGAAGCTTTCTTT.

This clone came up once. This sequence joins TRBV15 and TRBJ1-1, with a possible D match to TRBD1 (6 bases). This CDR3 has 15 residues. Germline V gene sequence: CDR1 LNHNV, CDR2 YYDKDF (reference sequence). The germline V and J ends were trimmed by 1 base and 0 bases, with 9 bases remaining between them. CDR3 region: CATSRAQGMNTEAFF. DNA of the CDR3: TGTGCCACCAGCAGAGCTCAGGGGATGAACACTGAAGCTTTCTTT.

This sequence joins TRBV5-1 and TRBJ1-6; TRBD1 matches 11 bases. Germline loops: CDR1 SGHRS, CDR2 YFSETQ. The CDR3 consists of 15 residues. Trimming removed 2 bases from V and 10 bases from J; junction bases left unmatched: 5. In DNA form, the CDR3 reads TGCGCCAGCAGCTTTGCCGGGACAGGGGGATCACCCCTCCACTTT. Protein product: CASSFAGTGGSPLHF.

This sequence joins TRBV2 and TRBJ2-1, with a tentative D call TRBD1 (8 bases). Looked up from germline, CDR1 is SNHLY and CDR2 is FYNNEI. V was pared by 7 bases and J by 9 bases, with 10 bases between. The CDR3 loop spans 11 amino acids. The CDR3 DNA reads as TGTGCCAGCAACAGGGGGGGTGAGCAGTTCTTC. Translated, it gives CASNRGGEQFF. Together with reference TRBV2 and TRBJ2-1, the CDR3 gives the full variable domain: EPEVTQTPSHQVTQMGQEVILRCVPISNHLYFYWYRQILGQKVEFLVSFYNNEISEKSEIFDDQFSVERPDGSNFTLKIRSTKLEDSAMYFCASNRGGEQFFGPGTRLTVL.

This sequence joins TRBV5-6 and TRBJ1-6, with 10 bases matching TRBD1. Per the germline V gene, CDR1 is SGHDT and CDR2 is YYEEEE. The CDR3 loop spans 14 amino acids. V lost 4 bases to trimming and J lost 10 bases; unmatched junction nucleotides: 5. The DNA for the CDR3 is TGTGCCAGCAGCCCGCGGACAGGGGGATCACCCCTCCACTTT. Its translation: CASSPRTGGSPLHF.